This TCR beta chain emerged from a study of cytomegalovirus exposure and HLA in healthy donors. The CDR3 totals 14 residues. Germline V gives CDR1 SGHRS, CDR2 YFSETQ. Germline trimming cut 4 bases from V and 6 bases from J; bases unmatched to any gene: 3. Amplification used 60 Vbeta primers and 13 Jbeta primers. TCRdb's table, derived via immunoSEQ multiplex PCR, lists solely in-frame clones and lacks some. The table includes 110,000 to 150,000 clones, around four fifths detected once. Material: PBMCs. V is TRBV5-1 and J is TRBJ2-3, with 12 bases matching TRBD1. The origin of this receptor is a man aged 25 to 45 in good health and CMV-seronegative. This CDR3 reads CASSEGQGADTQYF. The CDR3 DNA reads as TGCGCCAGCAGCGAGGGACAGGGGGCTGATACGCAGTATTTT.